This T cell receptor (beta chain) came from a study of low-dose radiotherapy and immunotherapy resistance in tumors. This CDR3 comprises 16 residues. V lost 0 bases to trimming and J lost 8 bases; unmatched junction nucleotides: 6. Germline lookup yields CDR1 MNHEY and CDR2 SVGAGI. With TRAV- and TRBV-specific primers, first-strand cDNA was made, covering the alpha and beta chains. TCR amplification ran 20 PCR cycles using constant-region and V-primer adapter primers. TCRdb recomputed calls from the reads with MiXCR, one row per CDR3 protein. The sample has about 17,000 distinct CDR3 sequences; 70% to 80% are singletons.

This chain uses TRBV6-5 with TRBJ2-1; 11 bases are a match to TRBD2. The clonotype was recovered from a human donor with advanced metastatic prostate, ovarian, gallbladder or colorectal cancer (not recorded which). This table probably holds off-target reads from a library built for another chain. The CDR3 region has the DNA TGTGCCAGCAGTTACTCGGGTAGCGGGAGGGCCGATGAGCAGTTCTTC. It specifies CASSYSGSGRADEQFF.